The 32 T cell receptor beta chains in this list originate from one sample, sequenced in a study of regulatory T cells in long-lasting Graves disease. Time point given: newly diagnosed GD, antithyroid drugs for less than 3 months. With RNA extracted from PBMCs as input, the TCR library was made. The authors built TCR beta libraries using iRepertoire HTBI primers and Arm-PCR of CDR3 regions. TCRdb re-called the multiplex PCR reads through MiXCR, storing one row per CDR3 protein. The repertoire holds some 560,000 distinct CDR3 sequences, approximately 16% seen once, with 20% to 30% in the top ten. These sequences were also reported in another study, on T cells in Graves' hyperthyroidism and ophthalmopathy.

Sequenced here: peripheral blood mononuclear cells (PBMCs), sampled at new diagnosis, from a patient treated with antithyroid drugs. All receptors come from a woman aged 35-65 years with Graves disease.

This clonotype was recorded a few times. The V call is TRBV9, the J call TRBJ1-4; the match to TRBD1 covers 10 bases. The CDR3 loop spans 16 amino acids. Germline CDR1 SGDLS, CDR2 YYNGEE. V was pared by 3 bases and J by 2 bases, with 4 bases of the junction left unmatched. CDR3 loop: CASSAGTGVTNEKLFF. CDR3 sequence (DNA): TGTGCCAGCAGCGCCGGGACAGGGGTCACTAATGAAAAACTGTTTTTT.

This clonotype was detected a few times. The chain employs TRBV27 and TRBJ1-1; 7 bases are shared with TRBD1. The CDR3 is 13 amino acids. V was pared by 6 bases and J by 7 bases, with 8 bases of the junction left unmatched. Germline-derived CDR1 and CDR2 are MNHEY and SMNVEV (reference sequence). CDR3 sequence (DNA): TGTGCCAGCAGGGCAGGGGGACGGGTTGAAGCTTTCTTT. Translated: CASRAGGRVEAFF.

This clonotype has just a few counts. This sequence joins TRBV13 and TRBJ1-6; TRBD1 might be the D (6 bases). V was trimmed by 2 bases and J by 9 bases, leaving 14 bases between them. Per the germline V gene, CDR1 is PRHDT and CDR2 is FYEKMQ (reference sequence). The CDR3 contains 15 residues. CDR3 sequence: CASSLLQGGGSPLHF. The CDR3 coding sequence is TGTGCCAGCAGCTTACTACAGGGCGGAGGTTCACCCCTCCACTTT.

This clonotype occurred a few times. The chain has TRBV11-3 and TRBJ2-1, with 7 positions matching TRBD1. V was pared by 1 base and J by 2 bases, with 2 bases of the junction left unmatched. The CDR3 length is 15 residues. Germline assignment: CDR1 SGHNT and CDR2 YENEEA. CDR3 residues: CASSLGGQTYNEQFF. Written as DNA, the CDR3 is TGTGCCAGCAGCTTAGGGGGACAGACCTACAATGAGCAGTTCTTC. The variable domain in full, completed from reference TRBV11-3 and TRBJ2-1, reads EAGVVQSPRYKIIEKKQPVAFWCNPISGHNTLYWYLQNLGQGPELLIRYENEEAVDDSQLPKDRFSAERLKGVDSTLKIQPAELGDSAVYLCASSLGGQTYNEQFFGPGTRLTVL.

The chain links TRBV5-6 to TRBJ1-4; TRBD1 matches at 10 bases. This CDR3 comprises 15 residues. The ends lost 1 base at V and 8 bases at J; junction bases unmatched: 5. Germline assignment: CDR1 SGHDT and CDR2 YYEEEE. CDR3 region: CASSLTGQGREKLFF. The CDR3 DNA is TGTGCCAGCAGCTTGACGGGACAGGGGAGGGAAAAACTGTTTTTT.

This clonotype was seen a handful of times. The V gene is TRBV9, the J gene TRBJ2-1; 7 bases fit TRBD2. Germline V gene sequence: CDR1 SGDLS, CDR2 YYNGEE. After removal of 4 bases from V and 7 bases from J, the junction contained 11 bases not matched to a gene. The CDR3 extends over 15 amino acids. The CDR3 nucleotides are TGTGCCAGCAGCCCCCTGGGAGGGAATAAGAATGAGCAGTTCTTC. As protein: CASSPLGGNKNEQFF.

CDR3: CASSLGLAGYTDTQYF. The CDR3 DNA reads TGTGCCAGCAGCTTGGGACTAGCGGGTTACACAGATACGCAGTATTTT. The chain joins TRBV5-6 to TRBJ2-3; 10 bases fit TRBD2. Per germline, CDR1 SGHDT and CDR2 YYEEEE. This CDR3 has 16 residues. V dropped 0 bases and J dropped 2; count of bases not matched to a gene: 3.

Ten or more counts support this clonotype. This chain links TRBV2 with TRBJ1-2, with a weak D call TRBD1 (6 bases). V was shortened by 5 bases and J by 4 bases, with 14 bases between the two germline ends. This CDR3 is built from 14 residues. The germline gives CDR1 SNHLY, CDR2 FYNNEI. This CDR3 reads CASSKGGAIYGYTF. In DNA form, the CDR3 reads TGTGCCAGCAGTAAAGGGGGGGCGATCTATGGCTACACCTTC.

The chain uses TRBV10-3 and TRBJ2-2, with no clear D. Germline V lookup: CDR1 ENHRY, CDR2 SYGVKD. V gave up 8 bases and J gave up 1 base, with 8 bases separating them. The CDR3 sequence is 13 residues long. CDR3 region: CAIGRENTGELFF. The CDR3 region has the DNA TGTGCCATCGGAAGGGAGAACACCGGGGAGCTGTTTTTT.

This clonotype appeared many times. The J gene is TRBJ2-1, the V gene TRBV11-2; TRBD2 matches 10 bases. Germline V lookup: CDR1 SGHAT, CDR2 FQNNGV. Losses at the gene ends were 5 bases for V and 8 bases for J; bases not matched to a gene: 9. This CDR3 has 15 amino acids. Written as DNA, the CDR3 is TGTGCCAGCAGCCCCCAGCGGGGGGGCAGGTATGAGCAGTTCTTC. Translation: CASSPQRGGRYEQFF. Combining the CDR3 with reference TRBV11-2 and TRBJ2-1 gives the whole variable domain EAGVAQSPRYKIIEKRQSVAFWCNPISGHATLYWYQQILGQGPKLLIQFQNNGVVDDSQLPKDRFSAERLKGVDSTLKIQPAKLEDSAVYLCASSPQRGGRYEQFFGPGTRLTVL.

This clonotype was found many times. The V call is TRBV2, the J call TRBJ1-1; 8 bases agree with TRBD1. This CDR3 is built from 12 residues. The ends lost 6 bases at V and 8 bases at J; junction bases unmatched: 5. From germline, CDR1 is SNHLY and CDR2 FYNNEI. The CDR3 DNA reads TGTGCCAGCAGACTCCGGGACAGGGAAGCTTTCTTT. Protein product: CASRLRDREAFF.

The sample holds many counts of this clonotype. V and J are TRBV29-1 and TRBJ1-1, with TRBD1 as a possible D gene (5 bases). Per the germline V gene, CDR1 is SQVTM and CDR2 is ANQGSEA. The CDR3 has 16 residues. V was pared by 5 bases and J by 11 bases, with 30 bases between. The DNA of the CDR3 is TGCAGCGTTCGGGGAGGTTCGTCCGCGGGGACTCAACGGGCTTTCTTT. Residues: CSVRGGSSAGTQRAFF.

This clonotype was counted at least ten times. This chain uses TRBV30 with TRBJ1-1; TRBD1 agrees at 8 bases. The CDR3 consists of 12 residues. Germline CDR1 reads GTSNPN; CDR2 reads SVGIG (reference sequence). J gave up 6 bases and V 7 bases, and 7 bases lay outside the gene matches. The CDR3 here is CAFQGAAPEAFF. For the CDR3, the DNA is TGTGCCTTCCAGGGGGCAGCCCCTGAAGCTTTCTTT. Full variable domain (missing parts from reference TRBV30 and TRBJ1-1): SQTIHQWPATLVQPVGSPLSLECTVEGTSNPNLYWYRQAAGRGLQLLFYSVGIGQISSEVPQNLSASRPQDRQFILSSKKLLLSDSGFYLCAFQGAAPEAFFGQGTRLTVV.

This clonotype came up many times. CDR3 sequence (DNA): TGTGCCTGGAGTACAGGGACAACCCTCCACTTT. Translating gives CAWSTGTTLHF. This rearrangement joins TRBV30 to TRBJ1-6, with D possibly TRBD1 on 6 matching bases. This CDR3 comprises 11 residues. The V and J ends lost 2 bases and 14 bases respectively, with 10 bases between them. CDR1 is GTSNPN and CDR2 is SVGIG in the germline V gene (reference sequence).

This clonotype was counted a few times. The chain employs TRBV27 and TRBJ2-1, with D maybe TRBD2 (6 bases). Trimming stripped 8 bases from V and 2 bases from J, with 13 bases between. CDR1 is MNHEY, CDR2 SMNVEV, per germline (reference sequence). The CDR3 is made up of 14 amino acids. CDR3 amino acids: CASGRGPAYNEQFF. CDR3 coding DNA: TGTGCCAGCGGGCGGGGTCCGGCCTACAATGAGCAGTTCTTC.

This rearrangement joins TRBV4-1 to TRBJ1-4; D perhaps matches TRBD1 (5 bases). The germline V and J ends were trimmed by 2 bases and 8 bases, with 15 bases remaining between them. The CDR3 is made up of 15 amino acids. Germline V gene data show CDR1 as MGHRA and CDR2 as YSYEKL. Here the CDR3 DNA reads TGCGCCAGCAGCCAAAAACCAGGGTTAGAGGAAAAACTGTTTTTT. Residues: CASSQKPGLEEKLFF.

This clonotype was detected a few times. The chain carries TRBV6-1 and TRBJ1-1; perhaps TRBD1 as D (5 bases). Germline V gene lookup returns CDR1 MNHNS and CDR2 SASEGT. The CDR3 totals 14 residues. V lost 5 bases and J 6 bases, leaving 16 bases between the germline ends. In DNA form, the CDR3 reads TGTGCCAGCAGTCTCAAAACAGGAGGCGCTGAAGCTTTCTTT. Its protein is CASSLKTGGAEAFF.

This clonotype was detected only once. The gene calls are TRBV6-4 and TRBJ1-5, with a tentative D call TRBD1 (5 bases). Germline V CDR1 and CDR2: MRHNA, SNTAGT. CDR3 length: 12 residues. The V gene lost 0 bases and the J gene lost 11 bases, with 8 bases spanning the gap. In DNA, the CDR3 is TGTGCCAGCAGTGACTCCGGGACGACCCAGCATTTT. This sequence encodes CASSDSGTTQHF.

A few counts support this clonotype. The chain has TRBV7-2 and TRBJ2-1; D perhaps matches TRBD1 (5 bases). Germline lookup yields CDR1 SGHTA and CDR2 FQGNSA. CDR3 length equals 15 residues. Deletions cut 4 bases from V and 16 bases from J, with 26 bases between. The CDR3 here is CASSSQGLGYPPAFF. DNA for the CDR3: TGTGCCAGCAGCTCCCAGGGCCTCGGTTACCCCCCCGCATTCTTC.

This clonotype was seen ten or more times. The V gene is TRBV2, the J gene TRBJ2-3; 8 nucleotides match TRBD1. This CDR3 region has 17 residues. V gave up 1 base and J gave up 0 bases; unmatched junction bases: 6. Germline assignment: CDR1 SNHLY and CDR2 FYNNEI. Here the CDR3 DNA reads TGTGCCAGCAGTGAAGTTCCAGGGGGCCGTAGCACAGATACGCAGTATTTT. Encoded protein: CASSEVPGGRSTDTQYF.

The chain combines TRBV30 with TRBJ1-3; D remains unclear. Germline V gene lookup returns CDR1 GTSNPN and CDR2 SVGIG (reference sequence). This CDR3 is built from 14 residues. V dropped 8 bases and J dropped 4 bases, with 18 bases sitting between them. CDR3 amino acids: CARREALAGNTIYF. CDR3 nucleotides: TGTGCCCGCAGAGAGGCGCTGGCGGGAAACACCATATATTTT.

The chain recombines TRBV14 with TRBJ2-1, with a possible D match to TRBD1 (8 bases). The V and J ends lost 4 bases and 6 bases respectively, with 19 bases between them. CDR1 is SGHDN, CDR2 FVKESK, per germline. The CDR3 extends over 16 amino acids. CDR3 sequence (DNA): TGTGCCAGCAGCCGTTTAACAGGGGGGGTCGGCAATGAGCAGTTCTTC. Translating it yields CASSRLTGGVGNEQFF.

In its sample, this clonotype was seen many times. The CDR3 is CASKDTSGGSYEQYF. The DNA for the CDR3 is TGTGCCAGCAAAGATACTAGCGGGGGTTCCTACGAGCAGTACTTC. This chain links TRBV6-1 with TRBJ2-7; 11 bases agree with TRBD2. The length of the CDR3 is 15 residues. Looked up from germline, CDR1 is MNHNS and CDR2 is SASEGT. Trimming removed 7 bases from V and 1 base from J; junction bases left unmatched: 6.

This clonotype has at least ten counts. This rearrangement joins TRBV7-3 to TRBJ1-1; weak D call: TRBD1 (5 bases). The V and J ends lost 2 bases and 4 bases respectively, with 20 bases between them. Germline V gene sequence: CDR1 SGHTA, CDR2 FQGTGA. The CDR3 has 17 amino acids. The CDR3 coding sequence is TGTGCCAGCAGCTTAGGGATTAGAAGGGGCACAGTCACTGAAGCTTTCTTT. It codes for CASSLGIRRGTVTEAFF.

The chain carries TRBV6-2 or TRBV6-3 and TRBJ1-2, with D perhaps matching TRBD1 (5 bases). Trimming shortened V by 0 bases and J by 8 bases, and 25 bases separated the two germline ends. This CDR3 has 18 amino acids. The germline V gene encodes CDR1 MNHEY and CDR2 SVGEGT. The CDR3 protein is CASSYSIRSPGGEGGYTF. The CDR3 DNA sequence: TGTGCCAGCAGTTACTCTATTCGCTCGCCGGGGGGTGAAGGGGGCTACACCTTC.

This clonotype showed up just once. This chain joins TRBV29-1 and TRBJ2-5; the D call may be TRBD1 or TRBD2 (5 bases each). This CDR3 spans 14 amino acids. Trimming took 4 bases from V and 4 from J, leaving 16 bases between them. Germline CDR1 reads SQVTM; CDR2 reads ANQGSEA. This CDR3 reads CSVVDTLAGETQYF. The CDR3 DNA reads TGCAGCGTTGTGGACACGCTGGCGGGAGAGACCCAGTACTTC.

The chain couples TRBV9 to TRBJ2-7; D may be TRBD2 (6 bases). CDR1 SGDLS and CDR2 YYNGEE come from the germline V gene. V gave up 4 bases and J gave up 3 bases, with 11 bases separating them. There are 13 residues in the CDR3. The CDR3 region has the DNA TGTGCCAGCAGCTCGGGGGAGTTCTACGAGCAGTACTTC. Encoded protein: CASSSGEFYEQYF.

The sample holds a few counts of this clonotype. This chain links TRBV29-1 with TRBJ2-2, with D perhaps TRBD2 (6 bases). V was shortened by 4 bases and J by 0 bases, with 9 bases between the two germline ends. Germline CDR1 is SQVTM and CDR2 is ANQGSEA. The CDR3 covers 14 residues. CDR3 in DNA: TGCAGCGTTGGGTTAGCGGCGAACACCGGGGAGCTGTTTTTT. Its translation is CSVGLAANTGELFF.

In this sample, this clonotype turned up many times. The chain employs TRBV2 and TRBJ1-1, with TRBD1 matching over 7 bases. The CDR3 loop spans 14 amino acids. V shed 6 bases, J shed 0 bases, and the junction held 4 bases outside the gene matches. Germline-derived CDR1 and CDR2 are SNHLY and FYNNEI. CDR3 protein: CASSEGQLNTEAFF. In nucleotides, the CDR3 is TGTGCCAGCAGCGAGGGACAGCTGAACACTGAAGCTTTCTTT.

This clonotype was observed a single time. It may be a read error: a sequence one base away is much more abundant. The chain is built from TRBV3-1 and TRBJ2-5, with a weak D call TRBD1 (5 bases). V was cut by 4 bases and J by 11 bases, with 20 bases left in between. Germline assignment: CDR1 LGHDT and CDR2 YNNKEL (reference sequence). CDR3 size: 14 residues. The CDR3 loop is CASSPRQYYNEQYF. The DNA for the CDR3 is TGTGCCAGCAGCCCCCGACAGTACTACAATGAGCAGTACTTC.

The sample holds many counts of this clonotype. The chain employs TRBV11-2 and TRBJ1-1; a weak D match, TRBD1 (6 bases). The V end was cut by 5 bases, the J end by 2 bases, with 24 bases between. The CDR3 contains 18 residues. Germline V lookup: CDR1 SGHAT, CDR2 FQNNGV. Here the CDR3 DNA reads TGTGCCAGCAGCCTTGAACCTAGACAGGTGGGGTTTAACACTGAAGCTTTCTTT. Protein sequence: CASSLEPRQVGFNTEAFF.

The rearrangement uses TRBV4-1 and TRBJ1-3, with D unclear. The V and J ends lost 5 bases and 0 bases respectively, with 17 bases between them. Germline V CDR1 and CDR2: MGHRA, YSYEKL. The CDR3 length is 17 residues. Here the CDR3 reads CASSAVRNPSSGNTIYF. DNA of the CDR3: TGCGCCAGCAGCGCGGTTCGGAATCCGAGCTCTGGAAACACCATATATTTT.